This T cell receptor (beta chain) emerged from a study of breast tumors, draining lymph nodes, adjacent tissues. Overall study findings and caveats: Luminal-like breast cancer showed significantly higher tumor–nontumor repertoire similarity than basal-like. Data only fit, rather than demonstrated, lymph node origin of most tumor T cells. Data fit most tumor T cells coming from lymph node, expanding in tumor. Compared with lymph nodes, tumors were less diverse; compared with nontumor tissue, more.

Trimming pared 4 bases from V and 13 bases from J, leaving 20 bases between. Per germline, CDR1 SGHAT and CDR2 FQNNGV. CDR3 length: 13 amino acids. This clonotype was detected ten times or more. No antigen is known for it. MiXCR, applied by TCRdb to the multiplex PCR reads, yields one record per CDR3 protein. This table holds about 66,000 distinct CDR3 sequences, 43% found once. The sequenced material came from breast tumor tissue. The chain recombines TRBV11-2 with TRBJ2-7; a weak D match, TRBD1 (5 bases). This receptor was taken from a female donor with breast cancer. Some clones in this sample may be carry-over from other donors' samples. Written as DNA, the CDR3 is TGTGCCAGCAGCTCCCCGGACAATACCTTACGTTACTTC. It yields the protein CASSSPDNTLRYF.